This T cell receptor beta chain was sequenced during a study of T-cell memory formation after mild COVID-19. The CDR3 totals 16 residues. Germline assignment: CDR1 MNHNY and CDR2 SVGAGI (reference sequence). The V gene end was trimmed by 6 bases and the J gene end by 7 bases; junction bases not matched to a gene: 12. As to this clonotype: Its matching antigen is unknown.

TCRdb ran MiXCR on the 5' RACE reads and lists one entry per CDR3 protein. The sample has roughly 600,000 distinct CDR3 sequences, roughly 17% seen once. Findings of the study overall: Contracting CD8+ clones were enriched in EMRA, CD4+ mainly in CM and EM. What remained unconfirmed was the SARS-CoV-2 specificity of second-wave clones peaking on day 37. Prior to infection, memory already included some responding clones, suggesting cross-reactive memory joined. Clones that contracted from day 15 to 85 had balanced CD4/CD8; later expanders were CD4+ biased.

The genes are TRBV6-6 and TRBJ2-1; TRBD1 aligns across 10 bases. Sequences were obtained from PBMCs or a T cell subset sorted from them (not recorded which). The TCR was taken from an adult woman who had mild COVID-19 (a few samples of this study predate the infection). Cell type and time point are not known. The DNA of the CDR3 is TGTGCCAGCAGCCTTTCCGGGACAGGGGCTGTAAATGAGCAGTTCTTC. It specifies CASSLSGTGAVNEQFF.